This T cell receptor beta chain stems from a study of cytomegalovirus exposure and HLA in healthy donors. Broader study findings: Indistinguishable V segments, including TRBV6-2 and TRBV6-3, were excluded. An apparent linkage of common viral pathogens to several of the most significant clusters emerged in a later analysis. Analyzed later, most CMV-associated TCR beta chains appeared HLA-restricted. Most TCR sequences were uncommon, yet certain public TCRs appeared in many donors.

From germline, CDR1 is SEHNR and CDR2 FQNEAQ (reference sequence). This CDR3 has 19 amino acids. The V and J ends lost 3 bases and 2 bases, in that order; junction bases with no gene match: 11. This clone has a handful of counts. Antigen unknown. In the PCR, 60 Vbeta and 13 Jbeta primers were used. Some clones are missing from TCRdb's copy, which holds only in-frame ones; the method was immunoSEQ multiplex PCR. Of about 140,000 clones in the sample, 75% to 90% were seen once. The TCR sequence derives from a man aged 35-49 years in good health and CMV-seronegative. Sequencing was performed on PBMCs. The chain combines TRBV7-9 with TRBJ2-3, with 13 nucleotides matching TRBD2. CDR3 bases: TGTGCCAGCAGCTTTACGCCGGGACTAGCGGGGATATCCACAGATACGCAGTATTTT. This sequence encodes CASSFTPGLAGISTDTQYF.